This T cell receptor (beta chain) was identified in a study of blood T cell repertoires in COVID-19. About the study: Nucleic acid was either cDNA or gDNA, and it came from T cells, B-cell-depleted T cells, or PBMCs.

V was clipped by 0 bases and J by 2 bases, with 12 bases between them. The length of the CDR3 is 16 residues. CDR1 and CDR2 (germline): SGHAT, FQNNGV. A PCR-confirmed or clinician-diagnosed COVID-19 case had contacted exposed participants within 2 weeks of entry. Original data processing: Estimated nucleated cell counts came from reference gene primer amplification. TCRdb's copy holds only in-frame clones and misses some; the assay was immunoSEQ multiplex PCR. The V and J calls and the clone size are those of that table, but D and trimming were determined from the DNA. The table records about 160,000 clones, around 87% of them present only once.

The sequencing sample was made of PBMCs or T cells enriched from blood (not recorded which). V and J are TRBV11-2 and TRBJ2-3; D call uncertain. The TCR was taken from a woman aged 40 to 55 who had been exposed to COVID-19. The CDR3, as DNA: TGTGCCAGCAGCTTAGACCCTAGTCCGCCCACAGATACGCAGTATTTT. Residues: CASSLDPSPPTDTQYF. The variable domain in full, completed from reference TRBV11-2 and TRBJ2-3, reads EAGVAQSPRYKIIEKRQSVAFWCNPISGHATLYWYQQILGQGPKLLIQFQNNGVVDDSQLPKDRFSAERLKGVDSTLKIQPAKLEDSAVYLCASSLDPSPPTDTQYFGPGTRLTVL.